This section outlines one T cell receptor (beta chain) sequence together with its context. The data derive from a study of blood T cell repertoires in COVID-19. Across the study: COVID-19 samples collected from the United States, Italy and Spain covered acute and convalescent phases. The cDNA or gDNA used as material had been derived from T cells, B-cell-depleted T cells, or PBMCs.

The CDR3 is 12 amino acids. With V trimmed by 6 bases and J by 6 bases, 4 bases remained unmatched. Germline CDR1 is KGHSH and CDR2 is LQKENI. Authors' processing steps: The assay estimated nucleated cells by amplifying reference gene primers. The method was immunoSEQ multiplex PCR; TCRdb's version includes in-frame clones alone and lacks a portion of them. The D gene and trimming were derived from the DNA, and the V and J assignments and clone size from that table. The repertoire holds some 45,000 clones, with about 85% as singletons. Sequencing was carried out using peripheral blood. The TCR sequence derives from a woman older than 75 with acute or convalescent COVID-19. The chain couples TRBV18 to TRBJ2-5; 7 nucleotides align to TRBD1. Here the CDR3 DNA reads TGTGCCAGCTCCCAGGGACAGAAGACCCAGTACTTC. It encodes CASSQGQKTQYF. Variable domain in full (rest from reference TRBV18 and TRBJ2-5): NAGVMQNPRHLVRRRGQEARLRCSPMKGHSHVYWYRQLPEEGLKFMVYLQKENIIDESGMPKERFSAEFPKEGPSILRIQQVVRGDSAAYFCASSQGQKTQYFGPGTRLLVL.